The rows below give T cell receptor beta chains drawn from one sample of a study of T cells in Graves' hyperthyroidism and ophthalmopathy. TCRdb used MiXCR to reprocess the multiplex PCR reads, holding one entry per CDR3 protein. The repertoire holds 400,000 or so distinct CDR3 sequences, with more than 12% as singletons. Sequenced input: blood. The source is a middle-aged man with Graves' ophthalmopathy. Both conserved end residues are part of each CDR3. A D gene is named only where the DNA matches it firmly. Clone size is given for some rows only: seen once, a few or many times, or a class if the clone is expanded.

DNA	CDR3	J	D	size	V	length
TGCGCCAGCAGCTTGGCGAGTCTCCAGGGGAGATACGAGCAGTACTTC	CASSLASLQGRYEQYF	TRBJ2-7	NA	many	TRBV5-1	16
TGTGCCACGGACGGGGGAACTAACTATGGCTACACCTTC	CATDGGTNYGYTF	TRBJ1-2	NA	few	TRBV10-3	13
TGTGCCAGCAGCCCCCCCCGGACAGGGTTCGACATTCAGTACTTC	CASSPPRTGFDIQYF	TRBJ2-4	TRBD1	many	TRBV3-1	15
TGCAGTGCCGGAGGTGGGCGGACAGATACGCAGTATTTT	CSAGGGRTDTQYF	TRBJ2-3	NA	NA	TRBV29-1	13
TGTGCCAGCAGCCAACCGGGCAGGGAGTACAATGAGCAGTTCTTC	CASSQPGREYNEQFF	TRBJ2-1	NA	many	TRBV14	15
TGTGCCAGCAGCTTAGATTTTAGCGGGAACAATGAGCAGTTCTTC	CASSLDFSGNNEQFF	TRBJ2-1	TRBD2	NA	TRBV7-2	15
TGCGCCAGCAGCTCGACTAGCGGGAGTGCAGATACGCAGTATTTT	CASSSTSGSADTQYF	TRBJ2-3	TRBD2	NA	TRBV5-1	15
TGTGCCAGCAGTTACTCCCAGGGATCTCTTCTCCCCCTCCACTTT	CASSYSQGSLLPLHF	TRBJ1-6	NA	NA	TRBV6-5	15
TGTGCCAGCAGCCAAGGACAGGGGATCTCCTACGAGCAGTACTTC	CASSQGQGISYEQYF	TRBJ2-7	TRBD1	many	TRBV12-3/TRBV12-4	15
TGTGCCAGCAGTTACCCCCGGACTAGCGGGAGGAGTGCTGGGGCCAACGTCCTGACTTTC	CASSYPRTSGRSAGANVLTF	TRBJ2-6	TRBD2	many	TRBV6-2/TRBV6-3	20
TGTGCCAGCAGCTCAGACAGGGGGCCGACTAATGAAAAACTGTTTTTT	CASSSDRGPTNEKLFF	TRBJ1-4	TRBD1	many	TRBV11-2	16
TGTGCCAGCAGCAAGGCCGGCGGTTCCTACGAGCAGTACTTC	CASSKAGGSYEQYF	TRBJ2-7	NA	many	TRBV12-3/TRBV12-4	14
TGCGCCAGCAGAGTTGGGGAAAATCAGCCCCAGCATTTT	CASRVGENQPQHF	TRBJ1-5	NA	few	TRBV5-1	13
TGCAGCGTTGGTGTAGAGGGCTACACCTTC	CSVGVEGYTF	TRBJ1-2	NA	NA	TRBV29-1	10
TGTGCCAGCAGTTTAAGCACCCCGGGGCAGGGAGAAGCTTTCTTT	CASSLSTPGQGEAFF	TRBJ1-1	NA	many	TRBV28	15
TGCGCCAGCAGCCCGAATCGGTCGGCGAAAGATACGCAGTATTTT	CASSPNRSAKDTQYF	TRBJ2-3	NA	many	TRBV5-1	15
TGCAGCGTTGATGCAGGGAGGGGCACTGAAGCTTTCTTT	CSVDAGRGTEAFF	TRBJ1-1	NA	many	TRBV29-1	13
TGTGCCAGCCGAGGGACTAGCGGGAGATACTACGAGCAGTACTTC	CASRGTSGRYYEQYF	TRBJ2-7	TRBD2	many	TRBV28	15
TGTGCCAGTAGACCCGCCCCAGGGAGTGGTGGCTACACCTTC	CASRPAPGSGGYTF	TRBJ1-2	NA	many	TRBV19	14
TGTGCCAGTAGTATAGGCCCGGGGGTGAACACTGAAGCTTTCTTT	CASSIGPGVNTEAFF	TRBJ1-1	NA	NA	TRBV19	15
TGTGCCAGCAAACCTAGCGGGAGTTTTAATGAGCAGTTCTTC	CASKPSGSFNEQFF	TRBJ2-1	TRBD2	few	TRBV7-9	14
TGTGCCAGCAGTATCACACAGACCCGGGACAGGGGCCACGAGCAGTACTTC	CASSITQTRDRGHEQYF	TRBJ2-7	TRBD1	many	TRBV28	17
TGTGCCAGCACACCCGTACACCCCCTAGCGGGAGGGTCCAATGAGCAGTTCTTC	CASTPVHPLAGGSNEQFF	TRBJ2-1	TRBD2	many	TRBV12-3/TRBV12-4	18
TGTGCCAGCAGCCAAAGACAGGGCGACGAGCAGTACTTC	CASSQRQGDEQYF	TRBJ2-7	TRBD1	NA	TRBV2	13
TGTGCCAGCAGTGAAGCCGACAGGGGAGTAGCTGGGGCCAACGTCCTGACTTTC	CASSEADRGVAGANVLTF	TRBJ2-6	TRBD1	NA	TRBV2	18
TGCAGTGCTAGAGCGGGGGTGGGCTACTGGGCTTTCTTT	CSARAGVGYWAFF	TRBJ1-1	NA	many	TRBV20-1	13
TGTGCCATCAGTGATGACATCAAGAGCGAGCAGTACTTC	CAISDDIKSEQYF	TRBJ2-7	NA	few	TRBV10-3	13
TGTGCCAGCAGCGTCAAAGAACCGTTGGCAGCGGGAGATAATGAGCAGTTCTTC	CASSVKEPLAAGDNEQFF	TRBJ2-1	TRBD2	NA	TRBV9	18
TGTGCCAGCAGTTGGGCCGGGAGGAGGAACACTGAAGCTTTCTTT	CASSWAGRRNTEAFF	TRBJ1-1	NA	NA	TRBV7-2	15
TGTGCCAGCAGCTTGGACAGCCCCGTCAATGAGCAGTTCTTC	CASSLDSPVNEQFF	TRBJ2-1	NA	many	TRBV7-9	14
TGCGCCAGCAGCCCCATAGCGGGATCCGAGAGGGAGCAGTACTTC	CASSPIAGSEREQYF	TRBJ2-7	TRBD2	many	TRBV5-1	15
TGTGCCAGCAGTGGGGGACAGCTCGATAATGAAAAACTGTTTTTT	CASSGGQLDNEKLFF	TRBJ1-4	TRBD1	many	TRBV12-3/TRBV12-4	15
TGCAGTGCAAAACAGGGGGCCGGAGGCTACACCTTC	CSAKQGAGGYTF	TRBJ1-2	TRBD1	many	TRBV20-1	12
TGTGCCGGAAAAGCGGGGGGCACAGATACGCAGTATTTT	CAGKAGGTDTQYF	TRBJ2-3	TRBD2	many	TRBV2	13
TGTGCCAGCAGCTTCCCCCTCGGGGGACAAGAGACCCAGTACTTC	CASSFPLGGQETQYF	TRBJ2-5	NA	NA	TRBV7-2	15